This T cell receptor (beta chain) derives from a study of T cell responses to AZD1222 COVID-19 vaccine. Data came from immunoSEQ multiplex PCR; TCRdb stores just in-frame clones and leaves some out. The repertoire holds about 100,000 clones, 87% seen once, with under 4% in the top ten. A single count supports this clone. CDR1 and CDR2 from the germline V gene are SNHLY and FYNNEI. J gave up 0 bases and V 6 bases, and 8 bases lay outside the gene matches. CDR3 length: 16 residues. The sequence came from an adult in good health. The chain links TRBV2 to TRBJ1-5; 7 positions match TRBD1. The material sequenced was peripheral blood, taken on day 0 of AZD1222 vaccination. This chain's CDR3 is CASRSGQTNSNQPQHF. In DNA form, the CDR3 reads TGTGCCAGCAGGTCGGGACAGACAAATAGCAATCAGCCCCAGCATTTT.